A selection of T cell receptor beta chains follows, all from one sample in a study of cytomegalovirus exposure and HLA in healthy donors. Data came from immunoSEQ multiplex PCR; TCRdb stores just in-frame clones and leaves some out. This sample has 150,000 to 200,000 clones; under 80% occur once, and the top ten carry roughly 1.4%. Sequences were obtained from PBMCs. These TCRs come from a woman between 25 and 40 years old in good health and CMV-seronegative. Both conserved end residues are part of each CDR3. The order of the fields is D gene, clone size, V gene, J gene, CDR3 protein, CDR3 DNA. A D gene is named only where the DNA matches it firmly. Not all rows give a size; the values are once, few, many and, for expanded clones, a class.

D gene: -; clone size: -; V gene: TRBV30; J gene: TRBJ1-3; CDR3 protein: CAWSTGTGNTIYF; CDR3 DNA: TGTGCCTGGAGTACAGGGACTGGAAACACCATATATTTT
D gene: -; clone size: -; V gene: TRBV6-5; J gene: TRBJ1-1; CDR3 protein: CASSYSQAGSAFF; CDR3 DNA: TGTGCCAGCAGTTACTCCCAGGCAGGGTCAGCTTTCTTT
D gene: -; clone size: -; V gene: TRBV10-3; J gene: TRBJ2-6; CDR3 protein: CATSGSHSGANVLTF; CDR3 DNA: TGTGCCACCAGTGGGTCCCACTCTGGGGCCAACGTCCTGACTTTC
D gene: -; clone size: -; V gene: TRBV29-1; J gene: TRBJ2-7; CDR3 protein: CSVGIVWSSYEQYF; CDR3 DNA: TGCAGCGTTGGTATAGTTTGGAGCTCCTACGAGCAGTACTTC
D gene: TRBD1; clone size: -; V gene: TRBV9; J gene: TRBJ2-1; CDR3 protein: CASSGGTGGYNEQFF; CDR3 DNA: TGTGCCAGCAGCGGCGGGACAGGGGGCTATAATGAGCAGTTCTTC
D gene: -; clone size: -; V gene: TRBV19; J gene: TRBJ1-2; CDR3 protein: CASSIFSEGLVGYTF; CDR3 DNA: TGTGCCAGTAGTATTTTCTCAGAGGGATTAGTCGGCTACACCTTC
D gene: TRBD2; clone size: -; V gene: TRBV19; J gene: TRBJ2-3; CDR3 protein: CASSLRLAGKTDTQYF; CDR3 DNA: TGTGCCAGTAGCCTTCGACTAGCGGGGAAGACAGATACGCAGTATTTT
D gene: TRBD2; clone size: -; V gene: TRBV30; J gene: TRBJ2-3; CDR3 protein: CAWSVAGGAFGTDTQYF; CDR3 DNA: TGTGCCTGGAGTGTAGCCGGGGGGGCTTTTGGCACAGATACGCAGTATTTT
D gene: -; clone size: -; V gene: TRBV7-8; J gene: TRBJ2-7; CDR3 protein: CASSPGEDEQYF; CDR3 DNA: TGTGCCAGCAGCCCTGGGGAGGACGAGCAGTACTTC
D gene: -; clone size: -; V gene: TRBV2; J gene: TRBJ2-2; CDR3 protein: CASSAAGLGTGELFF; CDR3 DNA: TGTGCCAGCAGTGCGGCAGGGTTAGGCACCGGGGAGCTGTTTTTT
D gene: -; clone size: -; V gene: TRBV27; J gene: TRBJ1-6; CDR3 protein: CASSFGQYNSPLHF; CDR3 DNA: TGTGCCAGCAGTTTCGGACAGTATAATTCACCCCTCCACTTT
D gene: -; clone size: -; V gene: TRBV5-6; J gene: TRBJ1-5; CDR3 protein: CASSLGNSQPQHF; CDR3 DNA: TGTGCCAGCAGCTTAGGCAACAGTCAGCCCCAGCATTTT
D gene: -; clone size: few; V gene: TRBV29-1; J gene: TRBJ1-2; CDR3 protein: CSVADGGYGYTF; CDR3 DNA: TGCAGCGTGGCGGACGGAGGCTATGGCTACACCTTC
D gene: -; clone size: -; V gene: TRBV29-1; J gene: TRBJ2-5; CDR3 protein: CSVALKRNQETQYF; CDR3 DNA: TGCAGCGTTGCACTGAAGCGGAACCAAGAGACCCAGTACTTC
D gene: TRBD1; clone size: -; V gene: TRBV18; J gene: TRBJ1-6; CDR3 protein: CASSTWDSYNSPLHF; CDR3 DNA: TGTGCCAGCTCAACCTGGGACAGCTATAATTCACCCCTCCACTTT
D gene: -; clone size: -; V gene: TRBV6-1; J gene: TRBJ2-7; CDR3 protein: CASSSPDRSYEQYF; CDR3 DNA: TGTGCCAGCAGTTCCCCCGACAGGTCCTACGAGCAGTACTTC